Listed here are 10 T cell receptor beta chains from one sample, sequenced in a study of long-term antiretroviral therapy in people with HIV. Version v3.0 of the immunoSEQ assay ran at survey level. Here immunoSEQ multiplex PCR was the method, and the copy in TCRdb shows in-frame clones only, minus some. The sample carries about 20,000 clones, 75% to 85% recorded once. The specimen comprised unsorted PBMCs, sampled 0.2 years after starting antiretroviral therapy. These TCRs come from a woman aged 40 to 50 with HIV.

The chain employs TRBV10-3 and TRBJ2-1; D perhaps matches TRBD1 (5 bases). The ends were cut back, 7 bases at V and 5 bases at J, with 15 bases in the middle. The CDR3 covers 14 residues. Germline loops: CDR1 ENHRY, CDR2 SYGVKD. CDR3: CAITGQIGDNEQFF. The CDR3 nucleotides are TGTGCCATCACAGGGCAGATAGGGGACAATGAGCAGTTCTTC.

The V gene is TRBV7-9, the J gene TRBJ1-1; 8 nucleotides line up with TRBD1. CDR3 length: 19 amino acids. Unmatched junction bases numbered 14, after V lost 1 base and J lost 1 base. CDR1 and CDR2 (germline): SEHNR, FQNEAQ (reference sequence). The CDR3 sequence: CASSLVFSRTGLPNTEAFF. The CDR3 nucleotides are TGTGCCAGCAGCTTAGTGTTCAGCCGGACAGGGCTTCCGAACACTGAAGCTTTCTTT.

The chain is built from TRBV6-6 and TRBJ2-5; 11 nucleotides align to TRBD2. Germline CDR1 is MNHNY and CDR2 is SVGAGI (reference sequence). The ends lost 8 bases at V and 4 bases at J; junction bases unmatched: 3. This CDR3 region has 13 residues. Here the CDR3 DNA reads TGTGCCAGCCATCTAGCGGGAGGAGAGACCCAGTACTTC. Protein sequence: CASHLAGGETQYF.

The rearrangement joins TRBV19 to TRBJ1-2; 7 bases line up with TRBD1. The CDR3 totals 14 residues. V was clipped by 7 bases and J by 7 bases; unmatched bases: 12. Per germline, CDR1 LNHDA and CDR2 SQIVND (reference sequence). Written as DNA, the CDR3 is TGTGCCAGTAAAGGGGGGACAGAAAGCCCTGGCTACACCTTC. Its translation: CASKGGTESPGYTF.

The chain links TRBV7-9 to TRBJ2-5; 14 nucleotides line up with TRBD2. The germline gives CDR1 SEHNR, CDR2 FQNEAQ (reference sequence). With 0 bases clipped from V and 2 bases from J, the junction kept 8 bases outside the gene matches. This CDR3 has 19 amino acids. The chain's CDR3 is CASSLAGTSGGPPQETQYF. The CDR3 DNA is TGTGCCAGCAGCTTAGCGGGGACTAGCGGGGGACCACCTCAAGAGACCCAGTACTTC.

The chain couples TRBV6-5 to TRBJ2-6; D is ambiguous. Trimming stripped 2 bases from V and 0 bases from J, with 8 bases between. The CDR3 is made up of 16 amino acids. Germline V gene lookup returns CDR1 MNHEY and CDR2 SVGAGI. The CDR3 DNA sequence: TGTGCCAGCAGTTACCCGAGCGACTCTGGGGCCAACGTCCTGACTTTC. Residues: CASSYPSDSGANVLTF.

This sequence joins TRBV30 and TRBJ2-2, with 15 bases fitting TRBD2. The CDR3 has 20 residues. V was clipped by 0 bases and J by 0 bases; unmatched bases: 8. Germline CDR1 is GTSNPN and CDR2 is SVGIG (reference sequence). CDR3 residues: CAWSVLRTSGRVTNTGELFF. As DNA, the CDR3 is TGTGCCTGGAGTGTACTCAGGACTAGCGGGAGGGTCACGAACACCGGGGAGCTGTTTTTT.

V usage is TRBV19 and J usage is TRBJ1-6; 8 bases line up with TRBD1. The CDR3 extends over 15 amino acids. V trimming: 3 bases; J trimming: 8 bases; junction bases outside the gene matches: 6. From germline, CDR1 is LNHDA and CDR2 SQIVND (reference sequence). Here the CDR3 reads CASSIGGQAYSPLHF. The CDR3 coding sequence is TGTGCCAGTAGTATCGGGGGACAGGCCTATTCACCCCTCCACTTT.

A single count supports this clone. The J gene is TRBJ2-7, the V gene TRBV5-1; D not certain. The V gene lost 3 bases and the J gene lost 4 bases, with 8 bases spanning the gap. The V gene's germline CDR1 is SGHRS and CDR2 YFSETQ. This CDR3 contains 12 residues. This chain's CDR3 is CASSYDHYEQYF. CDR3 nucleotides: TGCGCCAGCAGCTACGACCATTACGAGCAGTACTTC.

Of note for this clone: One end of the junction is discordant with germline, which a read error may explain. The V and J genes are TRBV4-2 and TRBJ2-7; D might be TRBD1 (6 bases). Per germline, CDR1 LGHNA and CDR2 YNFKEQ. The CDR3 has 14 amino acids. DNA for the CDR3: TGTGCCAGCACCCAAGTACAGGGTAATTACGAGCAGTACTTC. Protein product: CASTQVQGNYEQYF.